These 9 T cell receptor beta chains were all obtained from the same sample, sequenced in a study of regulatory T cells in long-lasting Graves disease. The time point here: persistent/refractory GD, antithyroid drugs over 5 years with positive TRAb. RNA isolated from PBMCs was used to make the TCR library. Libraries of TCR beta came from iRepertoire HTBI primers plus Arm-PCR of CDR3 regions. One entry per CDR3 protein, called by TCRdb with MiXCR from the multiplex PCR reads. The repertoire holds about 470,000 distinct CDR3 sequences, less than 25% seen once, with over 7.5% in the top ten. The sequences come from peripheral blood mononuclear cells (PBMCs), collected when the disease was refractory, from a patient treated with antithyroid drugs. The receptors shown here come from a female donor with Graves disease.

This clonotype was detected many times. The chain employs TRBV5-5 and TRBJ1-6; D is perhaps TRBD1 (6 bases). CDR3 length: 14 amino acids. Between the trimmed V and J ends, which lost 2 bases and 8 bases, there was a span of 11 bases. CDR1 is SGHKS, CDR2 YYEKEE, per germline (reference sequence). The CDR3, as DNA: TGTGCCAGCAGCTTTGCTGGGGGCGATTCACCCCTCCACTTT. Its protein is CASSFAGGDSPLHF.

Many counts were recorded for this clonotype. The V call is TRBV6-5, the J call TRBJ1-2; D is unclear. The CDR3 is 15 residues long. Trimming removed 0 bases from V and 0 bases from J, with 8 bases in between. From germline, CDR1 is MNHEY and CDR2 SVGAGI. CDR3 sequence reads: CASSYSPYSNYGYTF. Written as DNA, the CDR3 is TGTGCCAGCAGTTACTCGCCGTATTCTAACTATGGCTACACCTTC.

This clonotype was observed at least ten times. The chain is built from TRBV28 and TRBJ1-3; D is unresolved. This CDR3 region has 14 residues. Trimming cost V 4 bases and J 7 bases, with 14 bases left between them. Germline lookup yields CDR1 MDHEN and CDR2 SYDVKM. CDR3 in amino acids: CASSWTVTKNTIYF. Here the CDR3 DNA reads TGTGCCAGCAGTTGGACTGTAACGAAGAACACCATATATTTT.

This clonotype was picked up many times. This chain joins TRBV3-1 and TRBJ2-4, with 10 bases fitting TRBD1. Germline CDR1 LGHDT, CDR2 YNNKEL (reference sequence). With 2 bases clipped from V and 6 bases from J, the junction kept 4 bases outside the gene matches. This CDR3 is 15 amino acids long. The CDR3 is CASSQLGDRGNIQYF. The CDR3, as DNA: TGTGCCAGCAGCCAACTTGGGGACAGGGGAAACATTCAGTACTTC.

This chain connects TRBV5-5 to TRBJ2-7, with TRBD2 matching 10 bases. This CDR3 contains 12 residues. CDR1 is SGHKS and CDR2 is YYEKEE in the germline V gene (reference sequence). V was clipped by 7 bases and J by 3 bases; unmatched bases: 1. CDR3 in amino acids: CASQREGYEQYF. CDR3 nucleotide sequence: TGTGCCAGCCAGCGGGAGGGCTACGAGCAGTACTTC.

In its sample, this clonotype was seen many times. This chain uses TRBV5-4 with TRBJ2-5; TRBD1 matches 7 bases. The J segment lost 6 bases and the V segment lost 5 bases, leaving 13 bases of the junction unmatched. There are 15 residues in the CDR3. CDR1 and CDR2 from the germline V gene are SGHNT and YYREEE (reference sequence). In DNA form, the CDR3 reads TGTGCCAGCAGTATGGAGGCAGGGGGAATGAAGACCCAGTACTTC. It encodes CASSMEAGGMKTQYF.

This clonotype was observed a handful of times. Because the CDR3's place on the DNA is in doubt, the DNA is left out and the CDR3 is given as listed by TCRdb. This chain links TRBV11-2 with TRBJ2-4; the table's D call TRBD1 went unverified against the DNA. The CDR3 comprises 15 residues, both ends counted. Germline V lookup: CDR1 SGHAT, CDR2 FQNNGV. The CDR3 here is CASSLGVGLGNIQCF.

The chain uses TRBV10-3 and TRBJ2-7; 7 nucleotides agree with TRBD2. The junction had 13 bases not matched to a gene; V was cut back by 3 bases and J by 2 bases. The CDR3 loop spans 17 amino acids. Germline-derived CDR1 and CDR2 are ENHRY and SYGVKD. CDR3 sequence: CAISEEKREEFPYEQYF. The CDR3, as DNA: TGTGCCATCAGTGAAGAAAAGCGGGAAGAGTTTCCCTACGAGCAGTACTTC.

This clonotype showed up many times. The rearrangement uses TRBV27 and TRBJ2-7; the match to TRBD2 covers 9 bases. Germline V gene data show CDR1 as MNHEY and CDR2 as SMNVEV (reference sequence). V was clipped by 3 bases and J by 2 bases; unmatched bases: 2. CDR3 size: 14 residues. CDR3 nucleotide sequence: TGTGCCAGCAGTTTTATAGCGGGAGCCTACGAGCAGTACTTC. Translated, it gives CASSFIAGAYEQYF.